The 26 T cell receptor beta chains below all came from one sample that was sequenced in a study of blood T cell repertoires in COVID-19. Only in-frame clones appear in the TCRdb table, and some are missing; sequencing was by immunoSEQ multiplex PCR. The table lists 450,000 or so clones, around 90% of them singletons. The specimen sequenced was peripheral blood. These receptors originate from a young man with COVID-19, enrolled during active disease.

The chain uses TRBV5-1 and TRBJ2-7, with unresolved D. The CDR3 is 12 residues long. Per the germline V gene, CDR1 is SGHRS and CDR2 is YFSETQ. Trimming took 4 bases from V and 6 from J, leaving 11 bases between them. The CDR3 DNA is TGCGCCAGCAGCCCAGACTTGGGCGAGCAGTACTTC. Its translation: CASSPDLGEQYF.

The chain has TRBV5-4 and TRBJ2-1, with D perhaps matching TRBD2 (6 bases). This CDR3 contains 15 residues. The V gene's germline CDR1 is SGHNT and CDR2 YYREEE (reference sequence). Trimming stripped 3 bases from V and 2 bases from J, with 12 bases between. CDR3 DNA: TGTGCCAGCAGCTGGGGCGGGAAAACCTACAATGAGCAGTTCTTC. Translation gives CASSWGGKTYNEQFF.

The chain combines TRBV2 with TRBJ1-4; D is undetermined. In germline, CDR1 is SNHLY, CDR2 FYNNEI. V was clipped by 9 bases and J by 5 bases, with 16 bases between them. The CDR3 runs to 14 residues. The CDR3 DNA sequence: TGTGCCAGACTAACCGGGTCCGAAAATGAAAAACTGTTTTTT. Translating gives CARLTGSENEKLFF.

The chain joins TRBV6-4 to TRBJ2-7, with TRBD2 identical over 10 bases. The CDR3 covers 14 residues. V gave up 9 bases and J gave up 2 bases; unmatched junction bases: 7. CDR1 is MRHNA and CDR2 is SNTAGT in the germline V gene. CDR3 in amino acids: CARRGLADPYEQYF. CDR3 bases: TGTGCCAGGCGAGGACTAGCGGACCCCTACGAGCAGTACTTC.

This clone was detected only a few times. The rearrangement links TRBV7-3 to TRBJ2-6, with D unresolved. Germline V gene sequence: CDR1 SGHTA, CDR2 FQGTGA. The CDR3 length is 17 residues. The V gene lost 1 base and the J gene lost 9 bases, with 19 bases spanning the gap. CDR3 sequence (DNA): TGTGCCAGCAGCTTAAGAGGTTCAACTCTGGGTAGCAACGTCCTGACTTTC. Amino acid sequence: CASSLRGSTLGSNVLTF.

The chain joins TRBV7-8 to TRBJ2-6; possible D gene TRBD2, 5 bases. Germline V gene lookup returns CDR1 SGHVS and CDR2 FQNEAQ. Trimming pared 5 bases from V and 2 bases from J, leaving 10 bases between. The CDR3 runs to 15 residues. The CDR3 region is CASSPGVAGANVLTF. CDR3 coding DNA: TGTGCCAGCAGCCCCGGGGTGGCTGGGGCCAACGTCCTGACTTTC.

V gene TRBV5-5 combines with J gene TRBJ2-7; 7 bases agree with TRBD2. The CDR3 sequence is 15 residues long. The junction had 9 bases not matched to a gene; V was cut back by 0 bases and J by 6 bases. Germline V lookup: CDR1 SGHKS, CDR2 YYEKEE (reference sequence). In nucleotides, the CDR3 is TGTGCCAGCAGCTTGGCATCCGGCAGGGAGGGCGAGCAGTACTTC. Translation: CASSLASGREGEQYF.

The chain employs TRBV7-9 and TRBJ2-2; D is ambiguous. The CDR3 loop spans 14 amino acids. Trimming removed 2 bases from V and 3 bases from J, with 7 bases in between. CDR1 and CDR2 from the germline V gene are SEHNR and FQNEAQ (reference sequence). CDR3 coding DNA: TGTGCCAGCAGCTTATTCGCGGACACCGGGGAGCTGTTTTTT. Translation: CASSLFADTGELFF.

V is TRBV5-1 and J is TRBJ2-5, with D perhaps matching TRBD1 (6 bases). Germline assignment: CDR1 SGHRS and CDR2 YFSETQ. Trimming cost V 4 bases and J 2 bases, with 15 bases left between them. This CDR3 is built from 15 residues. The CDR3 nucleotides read TGCGCCAGCAGCCCGCAAACAGGGTCTCAAGAGACCCAGTACTTC. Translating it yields CASSPQTGSQETQYF.

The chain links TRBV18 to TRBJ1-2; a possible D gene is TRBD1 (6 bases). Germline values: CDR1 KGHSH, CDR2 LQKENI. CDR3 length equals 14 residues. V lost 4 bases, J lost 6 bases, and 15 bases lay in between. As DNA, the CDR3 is TGTGCCAGCTCACTGCTGGGGGCTCGAGATGGCTACACCTTC. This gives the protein CASSLLGARDGYTF.

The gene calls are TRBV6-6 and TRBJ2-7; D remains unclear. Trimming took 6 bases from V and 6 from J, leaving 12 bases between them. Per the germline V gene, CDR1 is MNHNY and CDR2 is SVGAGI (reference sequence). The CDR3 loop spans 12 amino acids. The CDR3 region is CASSHTDREQYF. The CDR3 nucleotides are TGTGCCAGCAGCCACACAGACCGCGAGCAGTACTTC.

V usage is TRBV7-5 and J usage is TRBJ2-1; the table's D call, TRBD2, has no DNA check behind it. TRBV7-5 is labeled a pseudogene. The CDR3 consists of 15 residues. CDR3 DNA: TGTGTCAGAAGCCTAGTGGGACTAGCGGGAGATGGGCAGTTCTTC. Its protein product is CVRSLVGLAGDGQFF.

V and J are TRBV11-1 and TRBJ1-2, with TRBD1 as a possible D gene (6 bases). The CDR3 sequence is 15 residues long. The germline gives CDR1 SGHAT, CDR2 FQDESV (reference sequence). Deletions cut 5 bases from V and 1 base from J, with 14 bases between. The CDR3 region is CASSLAGTFNYGYTF. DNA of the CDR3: TGTGCCAGCAGCCTCGCCGGGACATTTAACTATGGCTACACCTTC.

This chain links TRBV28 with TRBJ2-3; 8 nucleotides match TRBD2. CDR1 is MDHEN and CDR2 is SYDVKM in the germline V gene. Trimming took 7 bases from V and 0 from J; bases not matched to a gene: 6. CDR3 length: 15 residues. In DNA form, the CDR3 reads TGTGCCAGCACGTTAGCGGGGCCTAGCACAGATACGCAGTATTTT. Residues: CASTLAGPSTDTQYF.

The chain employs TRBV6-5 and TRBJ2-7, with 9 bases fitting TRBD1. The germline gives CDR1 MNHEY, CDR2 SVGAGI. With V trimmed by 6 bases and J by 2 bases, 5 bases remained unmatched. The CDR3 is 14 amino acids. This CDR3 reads CASRDRGSPYEQYF. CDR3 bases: TGTGCCAGCAGGGACAGGGGAAGCCCCTACGAGCAGTACTTC.

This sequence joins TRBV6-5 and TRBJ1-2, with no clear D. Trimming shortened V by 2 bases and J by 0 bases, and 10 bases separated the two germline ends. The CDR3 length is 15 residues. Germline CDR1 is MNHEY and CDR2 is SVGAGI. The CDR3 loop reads CASSYDLTTNYGYTF. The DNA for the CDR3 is TGTGCCAGCAGTTACGATTTGACTACTAACTATGGCTACACCTTC.

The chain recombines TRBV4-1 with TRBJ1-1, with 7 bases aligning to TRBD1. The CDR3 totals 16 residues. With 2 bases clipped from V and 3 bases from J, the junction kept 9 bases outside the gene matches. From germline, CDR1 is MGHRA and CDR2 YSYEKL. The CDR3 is CASSQTGALEYTEAFF. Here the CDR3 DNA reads TGCGCCAGCAGCCAAACAGGGGCTCTTGAGTACACTGAAGCTTTCTTT.

CDR3 region: CASSVREDPYEQYF. CDR3 DNA sequence: TGTGCCAGCAGCGTCCGGGAGGACCCCTACGAGCAGTACTTC. The chain links TRBV9 to TRBJ2-7; 7 bases align to TRBD2. With 2 bases clipped from V and 2 bases from J, the junction kept 4 bases outside the gene matches. This CDR3 region has 14 residues. CDR1 is SGDLS and CDR2 is YYNGEE in the germline V gene.

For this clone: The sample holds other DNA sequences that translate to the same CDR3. CDR3 coding DNA: TGTGCCAGCACCACAGGGGGCGGCACTGAAGCTTTCTTT. It specifies CASTTGGGTEAFF. The chain carries TRBV12-3 or TRBV12-4 and TRBJ1-1; TRBD1 matches at 9 bases. This CDR3 spans 13 amino acids. J lost 4 bases, V lost 7 bases, and 4 bases had no gene match.

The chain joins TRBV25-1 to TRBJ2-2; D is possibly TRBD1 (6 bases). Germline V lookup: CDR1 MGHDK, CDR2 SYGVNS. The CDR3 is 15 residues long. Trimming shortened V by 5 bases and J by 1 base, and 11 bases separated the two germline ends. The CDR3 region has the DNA TGTGCCAGCAGTTATTGGGGACAGAACACCGGGGAGCTGTTTTTT. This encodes CASSYWGQNTGELFF.

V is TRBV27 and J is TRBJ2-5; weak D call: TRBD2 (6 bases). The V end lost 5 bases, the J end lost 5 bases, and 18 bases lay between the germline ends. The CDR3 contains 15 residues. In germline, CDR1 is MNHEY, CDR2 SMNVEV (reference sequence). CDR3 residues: CASSNRDSRVETQYF. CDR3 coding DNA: TGTGCCAGCAGTAACCGGGACTCGAGGGTTGAGACCCAGTACTTC.

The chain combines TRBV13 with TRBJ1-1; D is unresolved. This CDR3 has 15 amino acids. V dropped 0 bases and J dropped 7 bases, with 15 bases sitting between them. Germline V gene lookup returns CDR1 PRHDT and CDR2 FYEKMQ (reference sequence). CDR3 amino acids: CASSLGLSGEIEAFF. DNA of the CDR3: TGTGCCAGCAGCTTAGGTCTTAGCGGGGAGATTGAAGCTTTCTTT.

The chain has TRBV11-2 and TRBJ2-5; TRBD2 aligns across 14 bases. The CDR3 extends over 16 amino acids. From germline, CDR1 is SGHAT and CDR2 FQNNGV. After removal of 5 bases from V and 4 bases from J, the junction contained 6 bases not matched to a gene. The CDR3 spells CASSLGLAGGSETQYF. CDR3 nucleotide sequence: TGTGCCAGCAGCCTCGGACTAGCGGGAGGCTCAGAGACCCAGTACTTC.

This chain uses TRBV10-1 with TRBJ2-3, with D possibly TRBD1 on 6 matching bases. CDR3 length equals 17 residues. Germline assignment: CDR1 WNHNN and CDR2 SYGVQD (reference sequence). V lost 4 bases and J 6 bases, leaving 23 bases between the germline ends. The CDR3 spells CASSGSPFGTTDDTQYF. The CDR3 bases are TGCGCCAGCAGTGGTTCGCCATTCGGGACAACTGATGATACGCAGTATTTT.

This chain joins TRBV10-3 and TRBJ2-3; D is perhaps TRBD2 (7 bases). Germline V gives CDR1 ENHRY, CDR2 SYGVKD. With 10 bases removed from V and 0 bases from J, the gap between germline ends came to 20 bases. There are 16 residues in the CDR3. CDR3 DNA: TGTGCCACCGGGGCGGGGGCAACTCAAAGCACAGATACGCAGTATTTT. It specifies CATGAGATQSTDTQYF.

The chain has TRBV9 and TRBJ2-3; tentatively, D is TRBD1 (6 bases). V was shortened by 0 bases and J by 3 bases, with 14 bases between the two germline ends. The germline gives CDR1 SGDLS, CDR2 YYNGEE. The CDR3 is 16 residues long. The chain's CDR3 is CASSVEGVTGTDTQYF. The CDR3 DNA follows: TGTGCCAGCAGCGTAGAGGGGGTAACGGGGACAGATACGCAGTATTTT.